This T cell receptor (beta chain) was captured by sequencing in a study of blood T cell repertoires in COVID-19. This table comes from immunoSEQ multiplex PCR, and its TCRdb copy is limited to in-frame clones, with some not included. The data hold about 270,000 clones, with 85% to 95% observed a single time. The V gene end was trimmed by 1 base and the J gene end by 11 bases; junction bases not matched to a gene: 6. The CDR3 has 13 residues. In germline, CDR1 is SGHDN, CDR2 FVKESK. The receptor comes from a man aged 35-49 years who had been exposed to COVID-19. Sequencing input: PBMCs or T cells enriched from blood (not recorded which). V and J are TRBV14 and TRBJ1-1; TRBD1 agrees at 8 bases. The CDR3 nucleotides are TGTGCCAGCAGCCAAGCACCAGGGGGCCCTGCTTTCTTT. This encodes CASSQAPGGPAFF.